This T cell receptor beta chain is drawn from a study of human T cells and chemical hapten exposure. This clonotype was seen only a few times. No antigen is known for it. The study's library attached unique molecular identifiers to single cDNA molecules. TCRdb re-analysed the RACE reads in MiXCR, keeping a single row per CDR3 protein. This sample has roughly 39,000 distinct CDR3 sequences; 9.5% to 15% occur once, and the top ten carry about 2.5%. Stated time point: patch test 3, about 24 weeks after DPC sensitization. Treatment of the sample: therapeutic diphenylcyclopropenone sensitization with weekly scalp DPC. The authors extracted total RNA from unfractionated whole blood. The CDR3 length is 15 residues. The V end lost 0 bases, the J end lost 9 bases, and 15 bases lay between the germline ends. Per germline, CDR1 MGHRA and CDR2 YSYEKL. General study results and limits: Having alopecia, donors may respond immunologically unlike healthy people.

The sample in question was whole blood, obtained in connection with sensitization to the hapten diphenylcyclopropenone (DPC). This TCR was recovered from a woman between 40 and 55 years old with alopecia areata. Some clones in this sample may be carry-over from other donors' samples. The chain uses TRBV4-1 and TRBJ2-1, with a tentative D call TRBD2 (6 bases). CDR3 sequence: CASSQDGRRGSEQFF. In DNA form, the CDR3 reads TGCGCCAGCAGCCAAGACGGGAGACGGGGTAGTGAGCAGTTCTTC.